This is a list of T cell receptor beta chains from one sample in a study of response to subunit inactivated influenza vaccine. TCRdb redid the calling of the RT-PCR reads with MiXCR, one entry per CDR3 protein. The table records fewer than 600,000 distinct CDR3 sequences, approximately 7.8% of them present only once. The specimen was PBMCs from blood, collected roughly 24 months after vaccination. Every receptor here comes from a man aged 50 to 69 who received an inactivated influenza vaccine. Each CDR3 is given with its conserved first and last residue. D genes are given only for firm matches. Size is omitted from some rows. Given values are once, few, many or a class for expanded clones.

TGTGCCAACAGCTTAGGGGCGGGAGGACCCTACGAGCAGTACTTC | CANSLGAGGPYEQYF | once | TRBV7-2 | TRBD2 | TRBJ2-7
TGTGCCAGCAGTTTATCGCGGTCTTACGAGCAGTACTTC | CASSLSRSYEQYF | many | TRBV27 | - | TRBJ2-7
TGTGCCAGCAGCTCCACGGACAGGACGGGCTACACCTTC | CASSSTDRTGYTF | many | TRBV7-9 | TRBD1 | TRBJ1-2
TGTGCCATCAGTGAAACTAGCGGGAGCACAGATACGCAGTATTTT | CAISETSGSTDTQYF | many | TRBV10-3 | TRBD2 | TRBJ2-3
TGTGCCACCAGCTCACACCTCACCGGGGAGCTGTTTTTT | CATSSHLTGELFF | - | TRBV15 | - | TRBJ2-2
TGTGCCAGCAGCCAAGCGGGAGAGGGGGAGACCCAGTACTTC | CASSQAGEGETQYF | - | TRBV4-2 | - | TRBJ2-5
TGTGCCATCAGTGACCCCGTGGGACGGGACCGCTACGAGCAGTACTTC | CAISDPVGRDRYEQYF | - | TRBV10-3 | - | TRBJ2-7
TGTGCCAGCAGTGATTCAACAGGGGGCGCAGATACGCAGTATTTT | CASSDSTGGADTQYF | - | TRBV6-4 | TRBD1 | TRBJ2-3
TGTGCCAGCAGCTTACCTAGCGGAATCCAAGAGACCCAGTACTTC | CASSLPSGIQETQYF | - | TRBV7-2 | TRBD2 | TRBJ2-5
TGCAGCGGGGGGACGTCCAGGTACGATGAGCAGTTCTTC | CSGGTSRYDEQFF | many | TRBV29-1 | - | TRBJ2-1
TGCGCCAGCAGCCAAGATCGGGGGGCATTGGGTGAAAAACTGTTTTTT | CASSQDRGALGEKLFF | many | TRBV4-3 | - | TRBJ1-4
TGTGCCAGCAGCCCAGAGGGACAGGGCATTCAGTACTTC | CASSPEGQGIQYF | few | TRBV7-9 | TRBD1 | TRBJ2-4
TGTGCCACCAGCATAAAAAAAGTAAGCTTCACAGATACGCAGTATTTT | CATSIKKVSFTDTQYF | few | TRBV15 | - | TRBJ2-3
TGTGCCAGCAGCGTGGGCAGGGTAGGCTACGAGCAGTACTTC | CASSVGRVGYEQYF | few | TRBV9 | - | TRBJ2-7
TGTGCCAGCAGTTACTCAGGGATGCGCAATCAGCCCCAGCATTTT | CASSYSGMRNQPQHF | many | TRBV6-5 | - | TRBJ1-5
TGCAGTGCTAGCCCAGGGGGCCTCTCTCAGCCCCAGCATTTT | CSASPGGLSQPQHF | few | TRBV20-1 | TRBD1 | TRBJ1-5
TGCGCCAGCAGCTTTTTGCCCCCTTCGAACACCGGGGAGCTGTTTTTT | CASSFLPPSNTGELFF | - | TRBV5-1 | - | TRBJ2-2
TGTGCCAGCAGCGCTGGAGTGGGCAGACAAGAGACCCAGTACTTC | CASSAGVGRQETQYF | few | TRBV7-6 | - | TRBJ2-5
TGTGCCAGCACCTCAGGTACAGGGGCCTACGAGCAGTACTTC | CASTSGTGAYEQYF | - | TRBV21-1 | - | TRBJ2-7
TGTGCCAGCAGTCCCCATCGCGCAGGGAGGGAAGGCTACACCTTC | CASSPHRAGREGYTF | - | TRBV28 | - | TRBJ1-2
TGTGCCAGCTCCCAGGGACAGGGGGCGGACAAAGCTTTCTTT | CASSQGQGADKAFF | - | TRBV18 | TRBD1 | TRBJ1-1
TGTGCCAGCAGCACGGGACAGGGGAACACAGATACGCAGTATTTT | CASSTGQGNTDTQYF | many | TRBV12-3/TRBV12-4 | TRBD1 | TRBJ2-3
TGTGCCAGCAGTCTGACAGGGGTTTTCAATCAGCCCCAGCATTTT | CASSLTGVFNQPQHF | few | TRBV12-3/TRBV12-4 | TRBD1 | TRBJ1-5
TGTGCCACCGGCAGAGGACAGGGGGCGCATTACGAGCAGTACTTC | CATGRGQGAHYEQYF | - | TRBV15 | TRBD1 | TRBJ2-7
TGTGCCAGCAGTTACGGCAGGACAGGGCTGGAAAAACTGTTTTTT | CASSYGRTGLEKLFF | many | TRBV6-5 | TRBD1 | TRBJ1-4
TGTGCCAGCAGCCTACCGGGACAGGAAAAACTGTTTTTT | CASSLPGQEKLFF | - | TRBV7-2 | TRBD1 | TRBJ1-4
TGCAGTGCTAGATACACCGGGGAGCTGTTTTTT | CSARYTGELFF | - | TRBV20-1 | - | TRBJ2-2
TGCGCCAGCAGCAGGAGAAGACAGGGGCTCCAACGAGACACTGAAGCTTTCTTT | CASSRRRQGLQRDTEAFF | many | TRBV5-1 | TRBD1 | TRBJ1-1
TGCAGTGCCCCACCAGCGGGAGGCCGGGAGAAGACCCAGTACTTC | CSAPPAGGREKTQYF | many | TRBV20-1 | TRBD2 | TRBJ2-5
TGTGCCAGCAGTTTATTCAGGGGGCCTAATGAAAAACTGTTTTTT | CASSLFRGPNEKLFF | - | TRBV27 | TRBD1 | TRBJ1-4
TGCGCCAGCAGCCAACAAGGGACCGCGGGGCGAGGCTACACCTTC | CASSQQGTAGRGYTF | few | TRBV4-3 | - | TRBJ1-2
TGTGCCAGCAGTTACTCGGGGCACATCAACTATGGCTACACCTTC | CASSYSGHINYGYTF | many | TRBV6-5 | - | TRBJ1-2
TGTGCCAGCAGTTTGACGCGGGCCCAAGAGACCCAGTACTTC | CASSLTRAQETQYF | - | TRBV12-3/TRBV12-4 | - | TRBJ2-5
TGTGCCACCAGCAGAGGACGACTAGCGAACACCGGGGAGCTGTTTTTT | CATSRGRLANTGELFF | - | TRBV15 | - | TRBJ2-2
TGCGCCAGCAGCCCGACAGGGCCTTCCTACGAGCAGTACTTC | CASSPTGPSYEQYF | many | TRBV5-1 | TRBD1 | TRBJ2-7
TGTGCCAGCAGCCCAACCTACGGCCCTCAAGAGACCCAGTACTTC | CASSPTYGPQETQYF | many | TRBV3-1 | - | TRBJ2-5
TGTGCCAGCAGCTTAGTCTTGGCGGGGCCTACCTACGAGCAGTACTTC | CASSLVLAGPTYEQYF | few | TRBV7-8 | - | TRBJ2-7
TGCAGCGTCGGGGGGGGATTAGATACGCAGTATTTT | CSVGGGLDTQYF | few | TRBV29-1 | TRBD2 | TRBJ2-3
TGTGCCAGCAGTTTAACCGGGATTGGGAGTCGGGGGGCCAACGTCCTGACTTTC | CASSLTGIGSRGANVLTF | few | TRBV28 | - | TRBJ2-6
TGTGCCAGCAGCTCCCGTAGGGGGGGCAACAATGAGCAGTTCTTC | CASSSRRGGNNEQFF | - | TRBV14 | - | TRBJ2-1
TGTGCCAGCGTAGGCGGGGGGGTTTTATACTTC | CASVGGGVLYF | few | TRBV6-6 | TRBD2 | TRBJ2-5
TGTGCCATCAGTGAGGACAGGTTCTCTGGAAACACCATATATTTT | CAISEDRFSGNTIYF | many | TRBV10-3 | - | TRBJ1-3
TGTGCCAGCGCCGGGGACGGAACTAGCACAGATACGCAGTATTTT | CASAGDGTSTDTQYF | many | TRBV18 | - | TRBJ2-3
TGTGCCAGCAGCTTGGTAGGACTAGGAGGGGAGACCCAGTACTTC | CASSLVGLGGETQYF | few | TRBV5-4 | TRBD2 | TRBJ2-5
TGTGCCAGCAGTTCTATTCCCGGTCAGCCCCAGCATTTT | CASSSIPGQPQHF | few | TRBV12-3/TRBV12-4 | - | TRBJ1-5
TGTGCCAGCAGTCCGTCAGGGCACGGGTCACAGCCCCAGCATTTT | CASSPSGHGSQPQHF | few | TRBV6-1 | - | TRBJ1-5
TGTGCCAGCAGCTTAGGGACAGCTGGAAACACCATATATTTT | CASSLGTAGNTIYF | many | TRBV7-8 | - | TRBJ1-3
TGCAGTGCCCCGAGGGTTGGCGGGGGGAACACCGGGGAGCTGTTTTTT | CSAPRVGGGNTGELFF | - | TRBV20-1 | TRBD2 | TRBJ2-2